The clone carrying this T cell receptor (beta chain) was counted at least ten times. These data are taken from a study of regulatory T cells in long-lasting Graves disease. Time point noted: newly diagnosed GD, antithyroid drugs for less than 3 months. PBMC RNA served as the TCR library source. Researchers made TCR beta libraries by using iRepertoire HTBI primers and running Arm-PCR on CDR3 regions. TCRdb fed the multiplex PCR reads into MiXCR, producing one record per CDR3 protein. The sample has more than 350,000 distinct CDR3 sequences, 15% seen once. Trimming took off 1 base at V and 11 bases at J, with 9 bases between the two ends. The CDR3 spans 12 residues. Germline V gene lookup returns CDR1 SEHNR and CDR2 FQNEAQ (reference sequence). This same sample was also part of a study on T cells in Graves' hyperthyroidism and ophthalmopathy.

The sample was peripheral blood mononuclear cells (PBMCs), taken at new diagnosis, from a patient treated with antithyroid drugs. The receptor's source is a woman aged 25 to 45 with Graves disease. The J gene is TRBJ2-1, the V gene TRBV7-9, with unresolved D. This CDR3 is CASSLEAKQQFF. The CDR3 DNA follows: TGTGCCAGCAGCTTAGAGGCTAAACAGCAGTTCTTC.